Below, 3 T cell receptor beta chains from the same sample are listed, as sequenced in a study of T cell responses to AZD1222 COVID-19 vaccine. The method was immunoSEQ multiplex PCR; TCRdb's version includes in-frame clones alone and lacks a portion of them. The sample lists about 170,000 clones, 85% to 90% occurring once. Specimen: peripheral blood, collected on day 0 of AZD1222 vaccination. Every receptor here comes from an adult in good health.

The V call is TRBV6-5, the J call TRBJ1-1, with D unclear. The CDR3 loop spans 15 amino acids. Per the germline V gene, CDR1 is MNHEY and CDR2 is SVGAGI. Trimming took 7 bases from V and 5 from J, leaving 20 bases between them. The CDR3, as DNA: TGTGCCAGCACTCCTGGGGTGCAGGAAGGTACTGAAGCTTTCTTT. This gives the protein CASTPGVQEGTEAFF.

V and J are TRBV2 and TRBJ2-5, with D perhaps TRBD2 (6 bases). The CDR3 extends over 13 amino acids. Germline values: CDR1 SNHLY, CDR2 FYNNEI. Between the trimmed V and J ends, which lost 3 bases and 5 bases, there was a span of 10 bases. CDR3 in amino acids: CASSDRGTETQYF. CDR3 nucleotides: TGTGCCAGCAGTGACCGGGGGACGGAGACCCAGTACTTC. The full variable domain, completed using reference TRBV2 and TRBJ2-5, is EPEVTQTPSHQVTQMGQEVILRCVPISNHLYFYWYRQILGQKVEFLVSFYNNEISEKSEIFDDQFSVERPDGSNFTLKIRSTKLEDSAMYFCASSDRGTETQYFGPGTRLLVL.

The chain combines TRBV11-2 with TRBJ2-7; D unresolved. In germline, CDR1 is SGHAT, CDR2 FQNNGV. V was trimmed by 4 bases and J by 6 bases, leaving 19 bases between them. The CDR3 has 15 residues. The chain's CDR3 is CASSWRTDRPSEQYF. CDR3 in DNA: TGTGCCAGCAGCTGGAGAACAGACCGGCCGTCCGAGCAGTACTTC.